This T cell receptor beta chain was captured by sequencing in a study of Graves' ophthalmopathy and Graves' hyperthyroidism. Whole-study results and caveats: The majority of expanded thyroid clonotypes above 0.001 frequency also occurred in blood. Ophthalmopathy and stable hyperthyroidism were discriminated by a 13-signature model, with roughly 86% sensitivity and 80% to 84% specificity.

Germline V lookup: CDR1 MRHNA, CDR2 SNTAGT. CDR3 length: 17 amino acids. Trimming cost V 5 bases and J 8 bases, with 24 bases left between them. This clonotype was picked up many times. As yet, its antigen is unknown. RNA transcripts served as template for amplifying TCR beta CDR3 sequences. HTBI-primed first-round RT-PCR preceded second-round multiplex PCR. TCRdb reprocessed the multiplex PCR reads via MiXCR and lists one record per CDR3 protein. The table lists about half a million distinct CDR3 sequences, approximately 15% of them singletons. Disease in donors with ophthalmopathy had moderate-to-severe activity, CAS ≥3, NOSPECS ≥4 and under 3 months' duration. Out of about 9.6 ml of fresh peripheral blood, PBMCs were obtained.

The sequencing sample was made of blood. This chain links TRBV6-4 with TRBJ2-2; D unclear. The TCR originated in a woman under 40 with Graves' ophthalmopathy. CDR3 sequence reads: CASSRHRVNPVSGELFF. The CDR3 DNA sequence: TGTGCCAGCAGTCGTCACCGGGTGAATCCCGTTTCGGGGGAGCTGTTTTTT.